Reported below is one T cell receptor beta chain. The antigen is unknown. The V and J ends lost 6 bases and 1 base respectively, with 15 bases between them. Germline lookup yields CDR1 SGHRS and CDR2 YFSETQ. The CDR3 is 15 amino acids. These data originate in a study of cytomegalovirus exposure and HLA in healthy donors. Study observations and caveats: In vitro confirmation showed three CMV-associated chains to be CMV antigen specific.

PCR involved 60 Vbeta and 13 Jbeta primers. The table came from immunoSEQ multiplex PCR; TCRdb's copy has only in-frame clones and leaves some out. The sample consists of approximately 89,000 clones, about 85% of them appearing once. The sequenced sample consisted of PBMCs. The chain uses TRBV5-1 and TRBJ2-3; possible D gene TRBD1, 6 bases. This clonotype was sampled from a man aged 35-49 years in good health and CMV-seropositive. CDR3 region: CASTRQAQGTDTQYF. The DNA of the CDR3 is TGCGCCAGCACCCGACAGGCGCAGGGCACAGATACGCAGTATTTT.